A selection of T cell receptor beta chains follows, all from one sample in a study of T cell clones after liver transplantation. Assay: immunoSEQ multiplex PCR; the TCRdb copy retains only in-frame clones and omits some. The table records tens of thousands of clones, under 85% of them present only once. The material sequenced was CD4+ T cells from blood, taken at the 22-month timepoint. These receptors were collected from a human patient who received a liver transplant. The graft donor may have given rise to some T cells. CDR3s include the opening cysteine and the closing phenylalanine or tryptophan. Fields, in order: V gene, clone size, J gene, D gene, CDR3 protein, CDR3 DNA. A D gene is named only where the DNA matches it firmly. Clone size is not always given. Where it is, it says once, few, many or a class for expanded clones.

TRBV5-5	-	TRBJ2-1	TRBD2	CASSLDSGGSPQKNEQFF	TGTGCCAGCAGCTTGGATAGCGGGGGATCACCTCAAAAGAATGAGCAGTTCTTC
TRBV4-1	-	TRBJ2-3	-	CASSLAPGASTDTQYF	TGCGCCAGCAGCCTCGCCCCCGGGGCTAGCACAGATACGCAGTATTTT
TRBV30	-	TRBJ1-6	TRBD1	CAWSPQGATYNSPLHF	TGTGCCTGGAGCCCCCAGGGGGCCACCTATAATTCACCCCTCCACTTT
TRBV6-1	-	TRBJ2-1	TRBD2	CASSEEAGGREQFF	TGTGCCAGCAGTGAAGAAGCGGGGGGGCGGGAGCAGTTCTTC
TRBV27	-	TRBJ2-7	TRBD2	CASTRQTSGGVEQYF	TGTGCCAGCACCCGACAGACTAGCGGTGGAGTCGAGCAGTACTTC
TRBV29-1	few	TRBJ2-5	-	CSVERLGETQYF	TGCAGCGTTGAGCGCCTGGGGGAGACCCAGTACTTC
TRBV6-1	-	TRBJ1-6	-	CAGGRLPESPLHF	TGTGCCGGCGGGAGGCTCCCGGAGTCACCCCTCCACTTT
TRBV5-1	-	TRBJ1-3	TRBD1	CASSDRGLGNTIYF	TGCGCCAGCAGCGACAGGGGGCTTGGAAACACCATATATTTT
TRBV27	-	TRBJ2-2	-	CASSLYQGITGELFF	TGTGCCAGCAGTTTATACCAGGGAATCACCGGGGAGCTGTTTTTT
TRBV19	-	TRBJ2-3	-	CASSSLGTSDTQYF	TGTGCCAGTAGTAGCCTCGGGACCTCGGATACGCAGTATTTT
TRBV9	medium-sized	TRBJ2-2	-	CASSVEWGTGELFF	TGTGCCAGCAGCGTAGAGTGGGGCACCGGGGAGCTGTTTTTT
TRBV7-2	once	TRBJ2-3	TRBD1	CASSLGQGTDTQYF	TGTGCCAGCAGCTTAGGACAGGGGACAGATACGCAGTATTTT
TRBV6-5	-	TRBJ2-7	TRBD2	CASSTTSGSYEQYF	TGTGCCAGCAGCACGACTAGCGGCTCCTACGAGCAGTACTTC
TRBV15	-	TRBJ1-1	-	CATSPYRKGAFF	TGTGCCACCAGCCCGTATAGGAAGGGGGCTTTCTTT
TRBV19	few	TRBJ2-7	TRBD1	CASSATGSDEQYF	TGTGCCAGTAGTGCGACAGGGTCCGACGAGCAGTACTTC
TRBV5-8	few	TRBJ2-7	-	CASSLARTPYEQYF	TGTGCCAGCAGCTTGGCCCGCACTCCCTACGAGCAGTACTTC
TRBV7-2	-	TRBJ2-1	-	CASSFYADYRSSYNEQFF	TGTGCCAGCAGCTTCTACGCCGATTATAGGAGCTCCTACAATGAGCAGTTCTTC
TRBV6-5	-	TRBJ2-3	-	CASADGGTDTQYF	TGTGCCAGCGCAGACGGGGGAACAGATACGCAGTATTTT
TRBV7-8	-	TRBJ1-5	-	CASSLDRVKQPQHF	TGTGCCAGCAGCTTAGATCGGGTGAAACAGCCCCAGCATTTT
TRBV6-1	-	TRBJ2-2	-	CASSVQVRGAILTGELFF	TGTGCCAGCAGTGTTCAGGTTAGGGGCGCGATTTTGACCGGGGAGCTGTTTTTT
TRBV6-1	-	TRBJ1-1	-	CASSRREGGKTEAFF	TGTGCCAGCAGTCGCCGGGAGGGGGGGAAGACTGAAGCTTTCTTT
TRBV11-2	-	TRBJ2-2	-	CASSPKSPTRTGELFF	TGTGCCAGCAGCCCCAAAAGTCCCACAAGGACCGGGGAGCTGTTTTTT
TRBV2	-	TRBJ1-1	-	CASSDQNTEAFF	TGTGCCAGCAGTGACCAGAACACTGAAGCTTTCTTT
TRBV29-1	-	TRBJ2-1	TRBD2	CSVASRGYGNEQFF	TGCAGCGTTGCCTCGCGGGGGTATGGAAATGAGCAGTTCTTC
TRBV6-5	-	TRBJ2-4	TRBD1	CASSRDREEDIQYF	TGTGCCAGCAGTCGGGACAGGGAGGAGGACATTCAGTACTTC
TRBV2	-	TRBJ2-7	-	CASIEGRNEQYF	TGTGCCAGCATCGAGGGGAGGAACGAGCAGTACTTC
TRBV19	-	TRBJ2-1	TRBD2	CASSIPRGSGGASEQFF	TGTGCCAGTAGTATCCCCCGGGGTAGCGGGGGGGCTAGTGAGCAGTTCTTC
TRBV18	-	TRBJ2-7	-	CASSPPTSHEQYF	TGTGCCAGCTCACCACCGACGTCCCACGAGCAGTACTTC
TRBV7-9	-	TRBJ1-4	-	CASSRTQGIDEKLFF	TGTGCCAGCAGTCGGACCCAGGGTATTGACGAAAAACTGTTTTTT
TRBV5-1	-	TRBJ2-1	TRBD2	CASSPTSSGGLHNEQFF	TGCGCCAGCAGCCCTACTTCTAGCGGGGGGCTTCACAATGAGCAGTTCTTC
TRBV2	-	TRBJ2-2	-	CASSGPGRKGGNGELFF	TGTGCCAGCAGTGGACCCGGTAGAAAGGGCGGAAACGGGGAGCTGTTTTTT
TRBV5-4	-	TRBJ2-3	-	CASSFGEADTQYF	TGTGCCAGCAGCTTTGGGGAGGCAGATACGCAGTATTTT
TRBV27	few	TRBJ1-5	-	CASSFRVYQPQHF	TGTGCCAGCAGTTTCAGGGTATATCAGCCCCAGCATTTT
TRBV29-1	-	TRBJ1-2	-	CSDFAGLGGYTF	TGCAGCGACTTTGCGGGTCTCGGCGGCTACACCTTC
TRBV25-1	-	TRBJ1-2	-	CASSLGSGYTF	TGTGCCAGCAGTCTAGGGAGCGGCTACACCTTC
TRBV11-2	-	TRBJ2-7	-	CASSPIGRTRGTPYEQYF	TGTGCCAGCAGCCCCATAGGGAGGACACGAGGAACCCCCTACGAGCAGTACTTC
TRBV5-6	few	TRBJ2-5	TRBD1	CASSFGQGAGETQYF	TGTGCCAGCAGCTTTGGTCAGGGGGCAGGAGAGACCCAGTACTTC
TRBV19	-	TRBJ1-2	-	CASSTTGFNYGYTF	TGTGCCAGTAGTACCACAGGATTTAACTATGGCTACACCTTC
TRBV6-6	-	TRBJ1-2	-	CASSYSRDSNYGYTF	TGTGCCAGCAGTTACTCGAGGGATTCCAACTATGGCTACACCTTC
TRBV10-3	few	TRBJ1-3	-	CAAGRLIRNTIYF	TGTGCCGCGGGACGACTAATTAGAAACACCATATATTTT
TRBV28	-	TRBJ1-5	-	CASSLRGSMLNQPQHF	TGTGCCAGCAGTTTACGGGGCTCAATGCTCAATCAGCCCCAGCATTTT